These T cell receptor beta chains were read from a single sample in a study of T cells after yellow fever vaccination. TCRdb reprocessed the 5' RACE reads with MiXCR, giving one entry per CDR3 protein. The table lists about 170,000 distinct CDR3 sequences, approximately 10% of them singletons. The material was CD8+ T cells sorted from PBMCs, obtained 15 days after the yellow fever booster vaccination. The receptors were sampled from a young man who received the YFV17D yellow fever vaccine. Each CDR3 is given with its conserved first and last residue. D genes are given only for firm matches. Clone size is not always given. Where it is, it says once, few, many or a class for expanded clones.

CDR3 | DNA | V | size | J | length | D
CASSQENNGEGQPQHF | TGCGCCAGCAGCCAAGAGAACAACGGGGAGGGTCAGCCCCAGCATTTT | TRBV4-1 | . | TRBJ1-5 | 16 | .
CASSHRGAGGELFF | TGCGCCAGCAGCCATCGGGGGGCAGGCGGGGAGCTGTTTTTT | TRBV4-1 | few | TRBJ2-2 | 14 | .
CASSIGMNTEAFF | TGTGCCAGTAGTATAGGGATGAACACTGAAGCTTTCTTT | TRBV19 | many | TRBJ1-1 | 13 | .
CAIPSGNTGELFF | TGTGCCATCCCCAGCGGGAACACCGGGGAGCTGTTTTTT | TRBV10-3 | few | TRBJ2-2 | 13 | .
CASSRNQPQHF | TGTGCCAGCAGCAGAAATCAGCCCCAGCATTTT | TRBV21-1 | many | TRBJ1-5 | 11 | .
CASSLTGGSSPLHF | TGTGCCAGCAGCCTGACAGGGGGCAGCTCACCCCTCCACTTT | TRBV7-9 | few | TRBJ1-6 | 14 | TRBD1
CASSPGTIGVIEQYF | TGTGCCAGCAGTCCCGGGACGATTGGGGTTATCGAGCAGTACTTC | TRBV6-2/TRBV6-3 | many | TRBJ2-7 | 15 | .
CASSHAGPFGGELFF | TGTGCCAGCAGCCACGCCGGGCCCTTCGGCGGGGAGCTGTTTTTT | TRBV4-2 | . | TRBJ2-2 | 15 | .
CASSLFEARAAPLHF | TGCGCCAGCAGCTTGTTTGAGGCCAGGGCGGCACCCCTCCACTTT | TRBV5-1 | . | TRBJ1-6 | 15 | .
CASSYSNIYDGYTF | TGTGCCAGCAGTTACTCGAACATCTACGATGGCTACACCTTC | TRBV6-2/TRBV6-3 | . | TRBJ1-2 | 14 | .
CASSFDGGYEQYF | TGTGCCAGCAGCTTTGATGGAGGCTACGAGCAGTACTTC | TRBV7-9 | few | TRBJ2-7 | 13 | .
CASIEPTVNYGYTF | TGTGCCAGCATCGAACCGACAGTTAACTATGGCTACACCTTC | TRBV2 | . | TRBJ1-2 | 14 | .
CASTHAGQGAEAFF | TGTGCCAGCACCCACGCGGGACAGGGAGCTGAAGCTTTCTTT | TRBV7-9 | few | TRBJ1-1 | 14 | TRBD1
CASSQNADTQYF | TGCGCCAGCAGCCAGAATGCAGATACGCAGTATTTT | TRBV5-1 | few | TRBJ2-3 | 12 | .
CASSATGNQPQHF | TGTGCCAGCAGCGCGACAGGTAATCAGCCCCAGCATTTT | TRBV7-6 | . | TRBJ1-5 | 13 | .
CASSVDRGHTDTQYF | TGTGCCAGCAGCGTCGACAGGGGCCACACAGATACGCAGTATTTT | TRBV9 | . | TRBJ2-3 | 15 | TRBD1
CASSYSGQFTDTQYF | TGTGCCAGCAGTTACTCAGGACAGTTCACAGATACGCAGTATTTT | TRBV6-5 | . | TRBJ2-3 | 15 | .
CASSRGDGRSPYF | TGTGCCAGCAGCCGGGGGGACGGGCGAAGTCCGTATTTT | TRBV5-5 | . | TRBJ2-3 | 13 | TRBD2
CASSLLPGAPEEHF | TGTGCCAGCAGTTTATTACCAGGGGCCCCGGAGGAGCATTTT | TRBV27 | many | TRBJ1-5 | 14 | .
CASSFGAPLTEAFF | TGCGCCAGCAGCTTTGGGGCCCCGCTCACTGAAGCTTTCTTT | TRBV5-1 | many | TRBJ1-1 | 14 | .
CASSYGLAVSTDTQYF | TGTGCCAGCAGCTACGGACTAGCGGTGAGCACAGATACGCAGTATTTT | TRBV2 | . | TRBJ2-3 | 16 | TRBD2
CASSQEEALNEKLFF | TGTGCCAGCAGCCAAGAAGAGGCCCTGAATGAAAAACTGTTTTTT | TRBV4-2 | . | TRBJ1-4 | 15 | .
CASSELAGDTDTQYF | TGTGCCAGCAGTGAATTGGCGGGGGACACAGATACGCAGTATTTT | TRBV25-1 | few | TRBJ2-3 | 15 | TRBD2
CASHSAMYPYEQYF | TGTGCCAGCCACAGCGCCATGTACCCGTACGAGCAGTACTTC | TRBV7-8 | many | TRBJ2-7 | 14 | .
CASSLAIHEQYF | TGTGCCAGCAGCTTAGCCATTCACGAGCAGTACTTC | TRBV7-9 | few | TRBJ2-7 | 12 | .
CASSQEWGGAEETQYF | TGTGCCAGCAGCCAAGAGTGGGGGGGCGCGGAAGAGACCCAGTACTTC | TRBV14 | once | TRBJ2-5 | 16 | .
CASSIGPRNQPQHF | TGTGCCAGTAGTATAGGGCCGAGAAATCAGCCCCAGCATTTT | TRBV19 | . | TRBJ1-5 | 14 | .
CASNPYNEQFF | TGTGCCAGCAACCCATACAATGAGCAGTTCTTC | TRBV7-9 | many | TRBJ2-1 | 11 | .
CASSDSTSAGELFF | TGTGCCAGCAGTGACTCGACTAGCGCCGGGGAGCTGTTTTTT | TRBV6-4 | many | TRBJ2-2 | 14 | TRBD2
CASESGGRLDTQYF | TGTGCCAGCGAGAGCGGGGGACGGTTAGATACGCAGTATTTT | TRBV7-9 | many | TRBJ2-3 | 14 | TRBD2
CASTDRQGADYEQYF | TGTGCCAGCACAGACCGACAGGGGGCGGACTACGAGCAGTACTTC | TRBV7-9 | . | TRBJ2-7 | 15 | TRBD1
CASSVGFFAEAFF | TGTGCCAGCAGTGTCGGTTTTTTCGCTGAAGCTTTCTTT | TRBV12-3/TRBV12-4 | . | TRBJ1-1 | 13 | .
CASSYTTEAFF | TGTGCCAGCAGTTACACCACTGAAGCTTTCTTT | TRBV6-2/TRBV6-3 | . | TRBJ1-1 | 11 | .
CASSFAGPNYGYTF | TGTGCCAGCAGCTTTGCTGGACCGAACTATGGCTACACCTTC | TRBV7-9 | few | TRBJ1-2 | 14 | .
CASRRRELAGELFF | TGTGCCAGCAGACGACGTGAGTTGGCCGGGGAGCTGTTTTTT | TRBV6-2/TRBV6-3 | . | TRBJ2-2 | 14 | .
CASSQGGFGNQPQHF | TGCGCCAGCAGCCAAGGGGGGTTCGGCAATCAGCCCCAGCATTTT | TRBV4-3 | . | TRBJ1-5 | 15 | .